These 14 T cell receptor beta chains share one sample of origin, sequenced in a study of blood T cell repertoires in COVID-19. Only in-frame clones appear in the TCRdb table, and some are missing; sequencing was by immunoSEQ multiplex PCR. The sample contains more than 95,000 clones, roughly 92% of which appear only once. Material: peripheral blood. All receptors come from a man aged 50-59 years with COVID-19, enrolled during active disease.

The chain couples TRBV5-1 to TRBJ1-2; D perhaps matches TRBD1 (5 bases). V was pared by 0 bases and J by 8 bases, with 11 bases between. This CDR3 has 13 residues. Germline assignment: CDR1 SGHRS and CDR2 YFSETQ. The chain's CDR3 is CASSLGQGAGYTF. For the CDR3, the DNA is TGCGCCAGCAGCTTGGGGCAGGGTGCGGGCTACACCTTC.

The chain links TRBV5-1 to TRBJ2-1; possibly TRBD2 for D (6 bases). There are 14 residues in the CDR3. Trimming removed 5 bases at V and 9 bases at J, with 18 bases between. Per the germline V gene, CDR1 is SGHRS and CDR2 is YFSETQ. This CDR3 reads CASSWGTASREQFF. For the CDR3, the DNA is TGCGCCAGCAGTTGGGGGACTGCCTCCCGTGAGCAGTTCTTC.

This chain connects TRBV5-4 to TRBJ2-7; D is possibly TRBD2 (5 bases). The CDR3 length is 13 residues. V was shortened by 4 bases and J by 7 bases, with 15 bases between the two germline ends. Germline assignment: CDR1 SGHNT and CDR2 YYREEE (reference sequence). The chain's CDR3 is CASSPRVSGEQYF. For the CDR3, the DNA is TGTGCCAGCAGCCCGAGGGTTTCCGGGGAGCAGTACTTC.

V and J are TRBV10-3 and TRBJ1-2; tentatively, D is TRBD1 (6 bases). Per the germline V gene, CDR1 is ENHRY and CDR2 is SYGVKD. CDR3 size: 15 residues. V was shortened by 2 bases and J by 0 bases, with 10 bases between the two germline ends. CDR3 sequence (DNA): TGTGCCATCAGTGAGAGGGGGGGGTCTAACTATGGCTACACCTTC. Protein: CAISERGGSNYGYTF.

The chain joins TRBV5-1 to TRBJ2-1, with 12 bases aligning to TRBD2. The trim removed 1 base at V and 5 bases at J, leaving 1 base unmatched. Germline CDR1 SGHRS, CDR2 YFSETQ. This CDR3 has 15 amino acids. The CDR3 here is CASSLRTSGDNEQFF. In DNA, the CDR3 is TGCGCCAGCAGCTTGAGGACTAGCGGGGACAATGAGCAGTTCTTC.

This sequence joins TRBV3-1 (or the pseudogene TRBV3-2) and TRBJ2-5; 7 bases are shared with TRBD1. J lost 2 bases, V lost 3 bases, and 6 bases had no gene match. Germline V gene data show CDR1 as LGHDT and CDR2 as YNNKEL (reference sequence). The CDR3 consists of 15 residues. The CDR3 bases are TGTGCCAGCAGCCAGCCCTGGGACAGACAAGAGACCCAGTACTTC. Its protein is CASSQPWDRQETQYF.

A single count supports this clone. The chain combines TRBV28 with TRBJ2-6; a weak D match, TRBD1 (7 bases). This CDR3 spans 15 amino acids. Germline V lookup: CDR1 MDHEN, CDR2 SYDVKM. The V end was cut by 6 bases, the J end by 1 base, with 10 bases between. The CDR3 here is CASRGGQSGANVLTF. Here the CDR3 DNA reads TGTGCCAGCAGGGGGGGACAGTCTGGGGCCAACGTCCTGACTTTC.

The chain uses TRBV6-4 and TRBJ2-7, with TRBD2 as a possible D gene (7 bases). Germline CDR1 is MRHNA and CDR2 is SNTAGT. This CDR3 is 17 amino acids long. V was clipped by 0 bases and J by 4 bases, with 19 bases between them. CDR3 amino acids: CASSDSPQGRASYEQYV. The CDR3 DNA reads TGTGCCAGCAGTGACTCCCCTCAGGGGAGGGCCTCGTACGAGCAGTACGTC.

V is TRBV30 and J is TRBJ2-2; TRBD2 agrees at 14 bases. The CDR3 is 15 residues long. Germline CDR1 reads GTSNPN; CDR2 reads SVGIG (reference sequence). V shed 4 bases, J shed 5 bases, and the junction held 3 bases outside the gene matches. DNA of the CDR3: TGTGCCTGGACGACTAGCGGGAGGGATACCGGGGAGCTGTTTTTT. Its protein is CAWTTSGRDTGELFF.

As DNA, the CDR3 is TGTGCCAGCAGTTCCACAGGGGCAACTAATGAAAAACTGTTTTTT. This translates into CASSSTGATNEKLFF. V and J are TRBV6-5 and TRBJ1-4; 7 bases agree with TRBD1. Germline V gene lookup returns CDR1 MNHEY and CDR2 SVGAGI. The CDR3 is 15 amino acids. J was trimmed by 0 bases and V by 4 bases; bases with no gene match: 2.

Here the CDR3 DNA reads TGTGCCTGGAGTCGGGGGGGACCCCGCTTTGAAGATACGCAGTATTTT. This sequence encodes CAWSRGGPRFEDTQYF. J is TRBJ2-3 and V is TRBV30; TRBD2 aligns across 8 bases. The CDR3 consists of 16 residues. Germline V CDR1 and CDR2: GTSNPN, SVGIG (reference sequence). V was pared by 2 bases and J by 5 bases, with 12 bases of the junction left unmatched.

The chain employs TRBV29-1 and TRBJ2-6; weak D call: TRBD1 (5 bases). Germline-derived CDR1 and CDR2 are SQVTM and ANQGSEA. Deletions cut 4 bases from V and 0 bases from J, with 7 bases between. The CDR3 has 14 residues. The CDR3 sequence: CSVVDSSGANVLTF. The CDR3 DNA sequence: TGCAGCGTTGTTGACAGCTCTGGGGCCAACGTCCTGACTTTC.

On this clone itself: This specimen includes other DNA sequences encoding the same CDR3. This chain links TRBV11-2 with TRBJ2-1; D perhaps matches TRBD2 (6 bases). The CDR3 sequence is 12 residues long. CDR1 SGHAT and CDR2 FQNNGV come from the germline V gene. V was clipped by 5 bases and J by 7 bases, with 9 bases between them. The CDR3 coding sequence is TGTGCCAGCAGCCCCCTAGCGAATGAGCAGTTCTTC. Amino acid sequence: CASSPLANEQFF.

The rearrangement links TRBV5-1 to TRBJ2-7; 8 bases line up with TRBD2. This CDR3 contains 14 residues. J was trimmed by 6 bases and V by 4 bases; bases with no gene match: 9. CDR1 is SGHRS and CDR2 is YFSETQ in the germline V gene. The CDR3 DNA follows: TGCGCCAGCAGCCCCATCGGGGGGGTGGGCGAGCAGTACGTC. Encoded protein: CASSPIGGVGEQYV.